This T cell receptor beta chain was sequenced for a study of spatial heterogeneity in lung cancer. Time point meaning: sample taken at primary tumor resection. General study points: One measure, the expanded intratumoral alpha and beta TCR count, tracked tumor mutation counts. Tallies of expanded TCRs, which were sorted into ubiquitous and regional groups, correlated with counts of ubiquitous and regional nonsynonymous mutations, respectively.

The presence of a unique molecular identifier marked each TCR cDNA molecule. TCRdb re-called the 5' RACE reads with MiXCR, one entry per CDR3 protein. The sample contains more than 5,500 distinct CDR3 sequences, around 5% of which appear only once. Trimming took 3 bases from V and 5 from J; bases not matched to a gene: 7. CDR1 is SGHRS and CDR2 is YFSETQ in the germline V gene. CDR3 length: 14 amino acids. This clonotype was seen many times. Its specificity is not known. The V gene is TRBV5-1, the J gene TRBJ2-7; 8 nucleotides match TRBD1. Specimen: lung tumor tissue, collected at surgery. The clonotype originates from a male donor with early-stage non-small cell lung cancer. This CDR3 reads CASSYQGAEDEQYF. The CDR3 region has the DNA TGCGCCAGCAGCTACCAGGGGGCGGAGGACGAGCAGTACTTC.